This TCR beta chain was obtained from a study of blood T cell repertoires in COVID-19. Study-level background: COVID-19 samples from acute and convalescent phases originated in the United States, Italy and Spain.

TCRdb's copy holds only in-frame clones and misses some; the assay was immunoSEQ multiplex PCR. The table has about 64,000 clones, 75% to 85% seen once. Trimming cost V 1 base and J 4 bases, with 10 bases left between them. The CDR3 has 14 amino acids. Looked up from germline, CDR1 is SGHVS and CDR2 is FQNEAQ. The sequence was collected from a human donor in a cohort sampled during active COVID-19. Sequencing used peripheral blood. V and J are TRBV7-8 and TRBJ1-1, with a possible D match to TRBD1 (6 bases). CDR3 nucleotides: TGTGCCAGCAGCTTAGATACAGGGCCCACTGAAGCTTTCTTT. Translating gives CASSLDTGPTEAFF. The entire variable domain, with the rest obtained from reference TRBV7-8 and TRBJ1-1, is as follows: GAGVSQSPRYKVAKRGQDVALRCDPISGHVSLFWYQQALGQGPEFLTYFQNEAQLDKSGLPSDRFFAERPEGSVSTLKIQRTQQEDSAVYLCASSLDTGPTEAFFGQGTRLTVV.